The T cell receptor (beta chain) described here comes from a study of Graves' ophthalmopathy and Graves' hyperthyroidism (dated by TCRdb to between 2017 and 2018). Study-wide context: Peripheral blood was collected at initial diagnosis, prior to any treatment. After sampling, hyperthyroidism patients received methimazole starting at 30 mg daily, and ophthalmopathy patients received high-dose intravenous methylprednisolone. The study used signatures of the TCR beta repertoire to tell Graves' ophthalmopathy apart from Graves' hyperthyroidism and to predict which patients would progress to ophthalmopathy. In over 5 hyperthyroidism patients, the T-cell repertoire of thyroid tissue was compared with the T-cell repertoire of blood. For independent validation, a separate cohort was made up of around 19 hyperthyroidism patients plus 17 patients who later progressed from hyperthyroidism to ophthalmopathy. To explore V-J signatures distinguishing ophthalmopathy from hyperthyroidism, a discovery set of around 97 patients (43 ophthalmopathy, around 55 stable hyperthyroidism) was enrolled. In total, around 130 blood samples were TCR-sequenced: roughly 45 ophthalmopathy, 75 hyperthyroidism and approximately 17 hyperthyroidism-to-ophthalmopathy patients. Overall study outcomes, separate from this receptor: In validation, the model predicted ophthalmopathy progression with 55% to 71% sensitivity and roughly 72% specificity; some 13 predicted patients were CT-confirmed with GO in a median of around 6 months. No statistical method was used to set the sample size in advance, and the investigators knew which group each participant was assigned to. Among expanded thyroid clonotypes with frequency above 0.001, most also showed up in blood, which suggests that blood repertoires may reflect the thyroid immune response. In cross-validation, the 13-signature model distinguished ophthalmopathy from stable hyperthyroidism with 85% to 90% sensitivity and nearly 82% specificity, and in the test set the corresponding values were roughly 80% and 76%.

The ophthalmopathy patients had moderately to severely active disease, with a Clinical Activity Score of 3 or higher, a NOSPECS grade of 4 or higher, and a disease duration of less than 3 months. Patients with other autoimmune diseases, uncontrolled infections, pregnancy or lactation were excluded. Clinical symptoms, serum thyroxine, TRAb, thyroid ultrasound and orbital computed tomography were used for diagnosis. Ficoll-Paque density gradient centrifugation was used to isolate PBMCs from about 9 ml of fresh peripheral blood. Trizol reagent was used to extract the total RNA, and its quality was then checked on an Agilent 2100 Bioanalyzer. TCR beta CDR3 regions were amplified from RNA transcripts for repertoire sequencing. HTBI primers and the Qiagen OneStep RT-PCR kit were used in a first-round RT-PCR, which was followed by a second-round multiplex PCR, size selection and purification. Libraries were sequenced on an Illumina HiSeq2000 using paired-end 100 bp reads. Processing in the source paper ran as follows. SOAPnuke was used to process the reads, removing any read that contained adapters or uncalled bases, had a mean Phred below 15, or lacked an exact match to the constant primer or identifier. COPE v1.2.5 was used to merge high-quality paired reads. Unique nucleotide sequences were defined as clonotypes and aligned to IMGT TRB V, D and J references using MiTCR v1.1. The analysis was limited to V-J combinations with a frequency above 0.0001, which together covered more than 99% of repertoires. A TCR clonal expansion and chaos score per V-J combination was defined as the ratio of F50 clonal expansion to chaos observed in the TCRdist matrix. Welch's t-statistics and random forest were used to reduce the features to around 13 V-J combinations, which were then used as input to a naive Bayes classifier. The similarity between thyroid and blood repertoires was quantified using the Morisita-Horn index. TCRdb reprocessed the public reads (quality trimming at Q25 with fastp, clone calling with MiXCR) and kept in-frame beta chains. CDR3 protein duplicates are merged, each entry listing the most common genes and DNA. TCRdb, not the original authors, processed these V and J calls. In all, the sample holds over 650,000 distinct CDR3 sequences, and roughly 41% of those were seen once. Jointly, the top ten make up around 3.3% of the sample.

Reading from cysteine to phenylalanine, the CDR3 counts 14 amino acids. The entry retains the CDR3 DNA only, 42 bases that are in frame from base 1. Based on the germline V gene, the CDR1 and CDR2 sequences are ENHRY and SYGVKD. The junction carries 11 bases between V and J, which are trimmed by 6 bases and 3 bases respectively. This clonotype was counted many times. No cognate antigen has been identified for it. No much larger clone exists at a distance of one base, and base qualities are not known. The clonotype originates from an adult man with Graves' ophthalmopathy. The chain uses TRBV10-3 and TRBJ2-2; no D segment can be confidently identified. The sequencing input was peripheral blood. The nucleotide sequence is TGTGCCATCAGCCGGGCTGTCGACACCGGGGAGCTGTTTTTT. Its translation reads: CAISRAVDTGELFF.